This TCR beta chain emerged from a study of molecular identifiers for immune sequencing clone quantification (dated by TCRdb to the late 2010s). In terms of the full investigation: For a replicate experiment, the RNA from either approximately 20,000 or 100,000 naive CD8 T cells was divided into five aliquots, and four of those aliquots went on to sequencing. The study was a methods study using CD8 T cells to benchmark molecular-identifier clustering-based TCR repertoire sequencing (MIDCIRS) and TCR RNA copy counting. Summary of the overall study and its limitations: Identical TCR molecules sharing a barcode could cause highly expanded clone sizes to be underestimated. Spiked-in Jurkat TCR RNA equivalent to a single cell was reported to be detectable even among approximately 900,000 naive CD8 T cells. Modeling estimated roughly 3 recovered TCR RNA copies per cell, compared with about 10 by digital PCR, which implies around 30% capture efficiency. The naive libraries included spiked-in Jurkat TCR RNA (roughly 11 copies' worth), and this RNA is not part of the donor repertoire. When barcode sub-clustering was left out, chimeric consensus sequences inflated TCR diversity, with chimeras reaching as high as 47%. In CMV-specific effector cells, clones with more than 20 RNA copies accounted for over 99% of molecules, whereas in naive cells such clones accounted for under 1%.

This clonotype was seen more than once but under ten times. The target of this receptor is not known. Nothing much larger sits one base from this clone, and base qualities are not available. The CDR3 runs 15 residues from the cysteine to the phenylalanine. Here the CDR3 DNA is all that survives: 45 bases in frame from base 1. As encoded in the germline V gene (reference sequence), CDR1 is GTSNPN while CDR2 is SVGIG. V is pared back by 2 bases and J by 0 bases, with 12 bases lying between the germline termini. Libraries of naive CD8 T cells were built from about 20,000 to 1,000,000 sorted cells, with 10%, 30% or 50% of the purified RNA used. Naive CD8 T cells, defined as CD8+CD4-CCR7+CD45RA+, were FACS-sorted into RLT Plus buffer on a BD FACSAria II. To test detection sensitivity, Jurkat RNA equivalent to approximately nine TCR copies was spiked into samples of about 19,000-1,000,000 naive CD8 T cells. Enrichment of CD8 T cells was done with RosetteSep CD8+ T Cell Enrichment Cocktail plus Ficoll-Paque, and ACK red cell lysis came afterward.

Library construction relied on PCR. TCRdb names NextSeq 500 as the instrument used. Bulk TCR libraries were prepared as previously described, using TCR primers listed in Table S5. Purification of total RNA was performed with the Qiagen AllPrep DNA/RNA kit. Before any analysis, reads coming from multiple sequencing runs of the same library were combined into one pool. The study's own analysis went as follows. Reads were retained only if the reads had an exact TCR constant sequence, and the retained reads were trimmed to 150 nt and grouped according to their 12-nt molecular barcodes. Within each barcode group, reads were sub-clustered at a 15% Levenshtein threshold, and quality-weighted consensus sequences were built per RNA molecule. Non-functional sequences were removed, as were lower-count sequences one edit away from another. Barcode sub-clusters with fewer than 20% of the maximum read count were removed, based on fitting two negative binomial distributions. The public sequencing data were trimmed at Q25 with fastp and processed into clonotypes with MiXCR by TCRdb, which kept only in-frame beta chains. Every CDR3 protein is listed once, alongside the most common genes and DNA of its rows. The V and J calls follow TCRdb's processing rather than the paper's. Within this sample are fewer than 350,000 distinct CDR3 sequences, with about a quarter of them counted one time only. 0.65% to 0.75% of the sample goes to the ten largest clones.

Recombination joined TRBV30 with TRBJ2-3; TRBD2 is possibly the D segment (6 matching bases). The sequencing sample was made of naive CD8+ T cells from blood, with Jurkat cell RNA spiked in. Read against the paper, the sample's cell subset or site label means: FACS-sorted CD8+CD4-CCR7+CD45RA+ naive T cells. This receptor was identified in a human donor in good health. Some libraries in this study had Jurkat cell RNA spiked in. The CDR3 is CAWSYGGISTDTQYF. In nucleotides, the sequence is TGTGCCTGGAGTTACGGGGGAATAAGCACAGATACGCAGTATTTT.